This T cell receptor beta chain was captured in a study of T cells in Graves' hyperthyroidism and ophthalmopathy. Study details: Prior to any treatment, at the point of initial diagnosis, peripheral blood was collected.

This clonotype has at least ten counts. V was clipped by 4 bases and J by 0 bases, with 11 bases between them. CDR3 length equals 15 residues. CDR1 and CDR2 from the germline V gene are MNHNS and SASEGT. PBMCs were sourced from 9 to 10 ml fresh peripheral blood. Amplification of TCR beta CDR3 regions used RNA as the template. Researchers ran a first-round RT-PCR on the TCR CDR3 using the HTBI primer set. TCRdb passed the multiplex PCR reads through MiXCR, listing each CDR3 protein once. This sample has 300,000 to 500,000 distinct CDR3 sequences, with roughly 13% found just once. Sequencing was performed on blood. The chain carries TRBV6-1 and TRBJ2-3, with D possibly TRBD1 on 6 matching bases. This receptor was obtained from a man over 45 with Graves' ophthalmopathy. CDR3 protein: CASSGGGISTDTQYF. CDR3 sequence (DNA): TGTGCCAGCAGTGGAGGGGGAATAAGCACAGATACGCAGTATTTT.